This T cell receptor (beta chain) was sequenced during a study of shared clonotypes between healthy human individuals. Study-wide findings and caveats: Across four donors, naive CD4 shared 5% to 5.5%, naive CD8 3% to 3.5%, memory CD4 roughly 2.3%, memory CD8 over 0.3%.

Points on this clone: What it recognizes is unknown.

The CDR3 is made up of 12 amino acids. Trimming cost V 11 bases and J 6 bases, with 14 bases left between them. CDR1 is ENHRY and CDR2 is SYGVKD in the germline V gene. Sequencing was performed with immunoSEQ multiplex PCR; in TCRdb, only in-frame clones are kept and a portion is missing. Among roughly 2.1 million clones, about 93% were seen once, and the ten largest hold roughly 1.8%. Terminally differentiated effector memory CD45RA+ cells were left out of the naive CD8 fraction, which was CD45RO-negative and positively selected for CCR7. The clonotype comes from a man younger than 35 in good health. Some clones in this sample may be carry-over from other donors' samples. Input material: naive CD8+ T cells from PBMCs. V usage is TRBV10-3 and J usage is TRBJ2-1, with D unclear. CDR3 in DNA: TGTGCCCTAGGTTCGACGCGCAATGAGCAGTTCTTC. Its translation is CALGSTRNEQFF.